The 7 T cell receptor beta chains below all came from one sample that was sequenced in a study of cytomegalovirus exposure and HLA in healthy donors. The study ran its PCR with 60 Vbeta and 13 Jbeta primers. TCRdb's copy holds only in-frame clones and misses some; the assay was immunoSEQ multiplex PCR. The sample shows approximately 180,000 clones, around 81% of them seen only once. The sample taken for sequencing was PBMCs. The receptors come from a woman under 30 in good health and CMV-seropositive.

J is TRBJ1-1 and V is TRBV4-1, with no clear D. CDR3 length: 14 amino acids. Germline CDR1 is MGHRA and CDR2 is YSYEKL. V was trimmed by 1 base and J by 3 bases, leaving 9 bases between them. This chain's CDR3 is CASSQALEDTEAFF. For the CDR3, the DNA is TGCGCCAGCAGCCAAGCTCTGGAGGACACTGAAGCTTTCTTT.

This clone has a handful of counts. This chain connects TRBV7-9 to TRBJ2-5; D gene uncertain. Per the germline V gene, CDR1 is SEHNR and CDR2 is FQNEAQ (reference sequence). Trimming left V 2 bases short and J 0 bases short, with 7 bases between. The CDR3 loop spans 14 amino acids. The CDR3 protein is CASSLNQNQETQYF. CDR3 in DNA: TGTGCCAGCAGCTTAAACCAGAACCAAGAGACCCAGTACTTC.

The CDR3, as DNA: TGTGCCAGCAGCTCCCGTGGGACTAGCGGGAGTTACACAGATACGCAGTATTTT. Amino acid sequence: CASSSRGTSGSYTDTQYF. The chain uses TRBV7-9 and TRBJ2-3, with 14 bases lining up with TRBD2. The germline gives CDR1 SEHNR, CDR2 FQNEAQ (reference sequence). V was pared by 4 bases and J by 2 bases, with 8 bases of the junction left unmatched. This CDR3 has 18 residues.

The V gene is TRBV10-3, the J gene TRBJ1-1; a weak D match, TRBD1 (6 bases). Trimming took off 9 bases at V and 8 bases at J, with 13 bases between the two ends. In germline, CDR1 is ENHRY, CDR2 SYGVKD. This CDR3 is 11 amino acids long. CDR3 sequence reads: CAISQGIEAFF. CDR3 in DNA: TGTGCCATTTCACAGGGCATCGAAGCTTTCTTT.

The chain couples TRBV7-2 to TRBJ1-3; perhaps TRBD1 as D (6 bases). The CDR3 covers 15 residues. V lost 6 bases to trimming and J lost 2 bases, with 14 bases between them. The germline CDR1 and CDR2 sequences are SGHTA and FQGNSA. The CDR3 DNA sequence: TGTGCCAGCAGTTCAGACTCAGGGGCTGGAAACACCATATATTTT. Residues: CASSSDSGAGNTIYF. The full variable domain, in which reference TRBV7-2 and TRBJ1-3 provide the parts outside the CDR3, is GAGVSQSPSNKVTEKGKDVELRCDPISGHTALYWYRQSLGQGLEFLIYFQGNSAPDKSGLPSDRFSAERTGGSVSTLTIQRTQQEDSAVYLCASSSDSGAGNTIYFGEGSWLTVV.

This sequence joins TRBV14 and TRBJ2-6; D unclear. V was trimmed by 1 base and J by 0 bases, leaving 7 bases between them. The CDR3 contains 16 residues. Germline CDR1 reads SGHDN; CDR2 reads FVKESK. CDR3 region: CASSQGRLSGANVLTF. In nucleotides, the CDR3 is TGTGCCAGCAGCCAAGGTCGACTCTCTGGGGCCAACGTCCTGACTTTC.

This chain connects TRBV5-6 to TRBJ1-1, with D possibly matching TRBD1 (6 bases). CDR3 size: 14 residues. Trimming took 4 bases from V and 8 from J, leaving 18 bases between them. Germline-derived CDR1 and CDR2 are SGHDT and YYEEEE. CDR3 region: CASSGRTASREAFF. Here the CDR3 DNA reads TGTGCCAGCAGCGGACGGACAGCCTCAAGGGAAGCTTTCTTT.